The clone carrying this T cell receptor beta chain was recorded many times. Isolation yielded PBMCs, at least 7 million per sample, in every case. With a J-beta primer mix and a sample-barcoded 5' primer, a second PCR ran roughly 7 to 11 cycles. TCRdb re-derived calls from the 5' RACE reads in MiXCR, one entry per CDR3 protein. The sample has around 650,000 distinct CDR3 sequences, approximately 29% seen once. The source of the sample is a study of blood T cells in healthy people across ages. V was clipped by 3 bases and J by 7 bases; unmatched bases: 4. The CDR3 has 15 amino acids. CDR1 and CDR2 from the germline V gene are DFQATT and SNEGSKA (reference sequence).

The receptor was isolated from a woman of 80 years or more in good health. The chain joins TRBV20-1 to TRBJ2-1, with TRBD2 identical over 15 bases. The sequenced sample consisted of blood. DNA of the CDR3: TGCAGTGCTAGGGGACTAGCGGGGGGAGGGAATGAGCAGTTCTTC. Translation gives CSARGLAGGGNEQFF.